The 25 T cell receptor beta chains given below trace back to one sample, sequenced in a study of HIV-infected patients and healthy controls. Reverse transcription used around 500 ng RNA and constant-region primers for alpha and beta. Alpha and beta chain libraries were made separately by chain-specific third strand synthesis with multiplexing indices. TCRdb processed the 5' RACE reads anew with MiXCR; each CDR3 protein has one entry. The top ten clones hold about 30% of a sample with about 3,300 distinct CDR3 sequences, about a fifth of them seen once. Whole blood was used without fractionation, so all unsorted peripheral T cells were included. This material consisted of blood, taken before antiretroviral therapy. The origin of the receptors is an adult with HIV infection.

This clonotype was counted a few times. V gene TRBV6-1 combines with J gene TRBJ1-1, with 10 bases lining up with TRBD1. Germline V gene data show CDR1 as MNHNS and CDR2 as SASEGT. This CDR3 is 16 amino acids long. J lost 0 bases, V lost 11 bases, and 12 bases had no gene match. Here the CDR3 DNA reads TGTGCCTCTCGCGAAGACAGGGGGCTATTGAACACTGAAGCTTTCTTT. Amino acid sequence: CASREDRGLLNTEAFF.

This clonotype is categorized as medium-sized. The rearrangement links TRBV13 to TRBJ1-2; D gene ambiguous. This CDR3 is 10 amino acids long. V lost 11 bases, J lost 6 bases, and 10 bases lay in between. Germline V lookup: CDR1 PRHDT, CDR2 FYEKMQ (reference sequence). The CDR3 here is CAVEGDGYTF. CDR3 in DNA: TGTGCCGTAGAGGGAGATGGCTACACCTTC.

This clonotype showed up just a few times. The chain uses TRBV20-1 and TRBJ1-2; D perhaps matches TRBD1 (5 bases). The CDR3 sequence is 14 residues long. In germline, CDR1 is DFQATT, CDR2 SNEGSKA (reference sequence). The V end was cut by 6 bases, the J end by 5 bases, with 19 bases between. CDR3 residues: CSAQRGSGNYGYTF. CDR3 nucleotide sequence: TGCAGTGCCCAGCGGGGCAGCGGCAATTATGGCTACACCTTC.

By share, this clonotype counts as medium-sized. V is TRBV9 and J is TRBJ2-3; no clear D gene. The CDR3 is made up of 15 amino acids. V shed 1 base and J shed 0 bases, with 9 bases lying between them. Germline lookup yields CDR1 SGDLS and CDR2 YYNGEE. The chain's CDR3 is CASSVNHASTDTQYF. The DNA of the CDR3 is TGTGCCAGCAGCGTAAACCACGCTAGCACAGATACGCAGTATTTT.

A few counts support this clonotype. The CDR3 region has the DNA TGTGCCAGCAGTTCCACAGGGGGCATCGGGGCTTTCTTT. It translates to CASSSTGGIGAFF. The V gene is TRBV12-3 or TRBV12-4, the J gene TRBJ1-1, with TRBD1 matching 9 bases. J was trimmed by 11 bases and V by 4 bases; bases with no gene match: 8. The CDR3 spans 13 residues.

The chain joins TRBV6-5 to TRBJ2-3; D gene unclear. CDR1 is MNHEY, CDR2 SVGAGI, per germline. The CDR3 sequence is 13 residues long. V was cut by 6 bases and J by 0 bases, with 7 bases left in between. CDR3 nucleotide sequence: TGTGCCAGCAGGTCCTGGAGCACAGATACGCAGTATTTT. Protein: CASRSWSTDTQYF.

By share of the sample, this clonotype is medium-sized. V usage is TRBV6-2 or TRBV6-3 and J usage is TRBJ1-5, with TRBD1 matching 9 bases. CDR1 and CDR2 from the germline V gene are MNHEY and SVGEGT. There are 15 residues in the CDR3. The junction had 4 bases not matched to a gene; V was cut back by 2 bases and J by 5 bases. Here the CDR3 DNA reads TGTGCCAGCAGTTACCCGGGACAGGGCTATCAGCCCCAGCATTTT. This gives the protein CASSYPGQGYQPQHF.

This clonotype was counted only a few times. The chain recombines TRBV12-3 or TRBV12-4 with TRBJ2-7; TRBD1 aligns across 8 bases. V lost 6 bases to trimming and J lost 4 bases; unmatched junction nucleotides: 8. There are 14 residues in the CDR3. The CDR3 nucleotides are TGTGCCAGCAGGATGACAGGGGATCTATACGAGCAGTACTTC. Translating it yields CASRMTGDLYEQYF.

With regard to this clonotype: This clone may be a read error of a much larger clone one base away. The chain links TRBV7-9 to TRBJ1-2; D is unclear. The CDR3 loop spans 14 amino acids. Germline CDR1 reads SEHNR; CDR2 reads FQNEAQ (reference sequence). CDR3: CDSSPFGRTGGYTF. CDR3 nucleotide sequence: TGTGACAGCAGCCCGTTTGGGCGAACTGGGGGCTACACCTTC.

This rearrangement joins TRBV4-2 to TRBJ2-1; 8 nucleotides align to TRBD2. CDR1 and CDR2 from the germline V gene are LGHNA and YNFKEQ. The CDR3 consists of 13 residues. Germline trimming cut 6 bases from V and 6 bases from J; bases unmatched to any gene: 4. Here the CDR3 reads CASRERGTNEQFF. CDR3 sequence (DNA): TGTGCCAGCAGAGAGCGGGGGACCAATGAGCAGTTCTTC.

This clonotype was seen a few times. V is TRBV27 and J is TRBJ2-7; D perhaps matches TRBD2 (6 bases). CDR1 is MNHEY, CDR2 SMNVEV, per germline (reference sequence). The CDR3 sequence is 15 residues long. Between the trimmed V and J ends, which lost 2 bases and 3 bases, there was a span of 14 bases. The CDR3 DNA sequence: TGTGCCAGCAGTTTAGGTTTGGGGGGATACTACGAGCAGTACTTC. This gives the protein CASSLGLGGYYEQYF.

This chain joins TRBV2 and TRBJ2-2; possibly TRBD2 for D (5 bases). The CDR3 covers 14 residues. Deletions cut 8 bases from V and 2 bases from J, with 12 bases between. Germline assignment: CDR1 SNHLY and CDR2 FYNNEI. The CDR3, as DNA: TGTGCCAGCCTGGTCAGCGGAAACACCGGGGAGCTGTTTTTT. Translation gives CASLVSGNTGELFF. Looking up the rest from reference TRBV2 and TRBJ2-2 gives the full variable domain: EPEVTQTPSHQVTQMGQEVILRCVPISNHLYFYWYRQILGQKVEFLVSFYNNEISEKSEIFDDQFSVERPDGSNFTLKIRSTKLEDSAMYFCASLVSGNTGELFFGEGSRLTVL.

This clonotype is labeled medium-sized. This chain links TRBV7-9 with TRBJ2-3, with a possible D match to TRBD2 (5 bases). The CDR3 sequence is 14 residues long. V lost 8 bases, J lost 3 bases, and 15 bases lay in between. CDR1 is SEHNR and CDR2 is FQNEAQ in the germline V gene (reference sequence). This chain's CDR3 is CASSPTGGTDTQYF. CDR3 in DNA: TGTGCCAGCTCCCCAACCGGCGGGACAGATACGCAGTATTTT.

This clonotype was seen only a few times. V is TRBV7-6 and J is TRBJ2-1, with TRBD1 matching over 8 bases. The CDR3 is 15 amino acids. With V trimmed by 0 bases and J by 7 bases, 5 bases remained unmatched. The germline gives CDR1 SGHVS, CDR2 FNYEAQ. The DNA of the CDR3 is TGTGCCAGCAGCTTAGCCCAGGGGGCGTTTAATGAGCAGTTCTTC. Translating it yields CASSLAQGAFNEQFF.

The chain uses TRBV7-2 and TRBJ1-2, with 7 bases aligning to TRBD1. V was clipped by 6 bases and J by 6 bases; unmatched bases: 16. The germline V gene has CDR1 SGHTA and CDR2 FQGNSA. CDR3 size: 16 residues. CDR3 nucleotides: TGTGCCAGCAGGGACACAGGGGCCCCCCTTCAGAATGGCTACACCTTC. Encoded protein: CASRDTGAPLQNGYTF. Full variable domain (rest looked up from reference TRBV7-2 and TRBJ1-2): GAGVSQSPSNKVTEKGKDVELRCDPISGHTALYWYRQSLGQGLEFLIYFQGNSAPDKSGLPSDRFSAERTGGSVSTLTIQRTQQEDSAVYLCASRDTGAPLQNGYTFGSGTRLTVV.

This clonotype is medium-sized in the sample. The chain recombines TRBV4-2 with TRBJ2-3, with 7 nucleotides matching TRBD2. This CDR3 has 17 amino acids. Germline V gene data show CDR1 as LGHNA and CDR2 as YNFKEQ. The J segment lost 2 bases and the V segment lost 0 bases, leaving 8 bases of the junction unmatched. CDR3 DNA: TGTGCCAGCAGCCAAGATCTCCTAGCGGAAACCACAGATACGCAGTATTTT. Translating it yields CASSQDLLAETTDTQYF.

This clonotype has just a few counts. The chain joins TRBV5-6 to TRBJ2-3; no clear D. CDR1 SGHDT and CDR2 YYEEEE come from the germline V gene. The V and J ends lost 7 bases and 2 bases respectively, with 17 bases between them. The CDR3 loop spans 15 amino acids. The CDR3 region is CASQGQALFTDTQYF. The DNA of the CDR3 is TGTGCCAGCCAAGGGCAGGCTCTTTTCACAGATACGCAGTATTTT.

This clonotype turned up a few times. The rearrangement links TRBV6-5 to TRBJ2-1; possibly TRBD2 for D (6 bases). V dropped 5 bases and J dropped 10 bases, with 18 bases sitting between them. Germline CDR1 and CDR2: MNHEY and SVGAGI. This CDR3 has 14 amino acids. CDR3 sequence reads: CASSPGGKVNEQFF. CDR3 in DNA: TGTGCCAGCAGTCCAGGCGGGAAAGTGAACGAGCAGTTCTTC.

Within the sample, this clonotype is medium-sized (0.01 to 0.1%). This chain uses TRBV3-1 with TRBJ1-2; D not certain. CDR1 and CDR2 (germline): LGHDT, YNNKEL (reference sequence). CDR3 length: 16 amino acids. The V gene lost 0 bases and the J gene lost 3 bases, with 14 bases spanning the gap. This CDR3 reads CASSQEGIPTHYGYTF. In nucleotides, the CDR3 is TGTGCCAGCAGCCAAGAGGGGATACCCACCCACTATGGCTACACCTTC.

By proportion, this clonotype is medium-sized. The J gene is TRBJ2-5, the V gene TRBV12-3 or TRBV12-4; TRBD1 might be the D (5 bases). The CDR3 consists of 15 residues. Trimming took 2 bases from V and 4 from J, leaving 14 bases between them. CDR3 region: CASSLWKGALETQYF. Here the CDR3 DNA reads TGTGCCAGCAGTTTATGGAAAGGGGCGTTAGAGACCCAGTACTTC.

Notes on this clonotype: This may arise from a read error, as a much more abundant clone is one base away. The J gene is TRBJ2-1, the V gene TRBV9, with no clear D. This CDR3 is built from 13 residues. Germline lookup yields CDR1 SGDLS and CDR2 YYNGEE. Written as DNA, the CDR3 is TGTGCCAGAAGCGTAGGGCCAGCCAATGAGCAGTTCTTC. Encoded protein: CARSVGPANEQFF.

This clonotype was observed a few times. This chain connects TRBV7-9 to TRBJ2-7; 8 positions match TRBD2. The CDR3 contains 15 residues. The V segment lost 0 bases and the J segment 3 bases; nucleotides outside the gene matches: 4. Germline loops: CDR1 SEHNR, CDR2 FQNEAQ (reference sequence). This CDR3 reads CASSLAGGGFYEQYF. Written as DNA, the CDR3 is TGTGCCAGCAGCTTAGCTGGCGGGGGGTTCTACGAGCAGTACTTC. The variable domain in full, completed from reference TRBV7-9 and TRBJ2-7, reads DTGVSQNPRHKITKRGQNVTFRCDPISEHNRLYWYRQTLGQGPEFLTYFQNEAQLEKSRLLSDRFSAERPKGSFSTLEIQRTEQGDSAMYLCASSLAGGGFYEQYFGPGTRLTVT.

On this clonotype: A much larger clone sits a single nucleotide away, making a read error possible. The rearrangement uses TRBV7-2 and TRBJ1-5, with D hard to call. The CDR3 length is 11 residues. Per the germline V gene, CDR1 is SGHTA and CDR2 is FQGNSA. CDR3 nucleotides: TGTGCAACAGTGGTCAATCAGCCCCAGCATTTT. This translates into CATVVNQPQHF.

This clonotype counts as medium-sized (0.01 to 0.1%). The gene calls are TRBV7-9 and TRBJ1-1; D is uncertain. V dropped 5 bases and J dropped 0 bases, with 10 bases sitting between them. The CDR3 is 14 residues long. Germline loops: CDR1 SEHNR, CDR2 FQNEAQ (reference sequence). The CDR3 loop is CASSPIFLNTEAFF. DNA of the CDR3: TGTGCCAGCAGCCCCATCTTTCTGAACACTGAAGCTTTCTTT.

For this clonotype: A read error may be the cause here, since a much bigger clone is one base away. The CDR3 bases are TGTGCCAGCAGTTTAAGGGTGGTGGAGACCCAGTACTTC. Encoded protein: CASSLRVVETQYF. This rearrangement joins TRBV12-3 or TRBV12-4 to TRBJ2-5; no clear D. The CDR3 spans 13 residues. With 2 bases removed from V and 5 bases from J, the gap between germline ends came to 9 bases.